A selection of T cell receptor beta chains follows, all from one sample in a study of cytomegalovirus exposure and HLA in healthy donors. Only in-frame clones appear in the TCRdb table, and some are missing; sequencing was by immunoSEQ multiplex PCR. The repertoire table contains roughly 100,000 clones. Sequenced sample: PBMCs. The receptors were sampled from a man in his forties in good health and CMV-seronegative. Both conserved end residues are part of each CDR3. D genes are given only for firm matches. Only some rows state a clone size, as once, few, many or a class for expanded clones.

clone size,V gene,J gene,D gene,CDR3 DNA,CDR3 protein
.,TRBV6-5,TRBJ2-3,.,TGTGCCAGCAGTTACTCAGGGACTAGCACAGATACGCAGTATTTT,CASSYSGTSTDTQYF
.,TRBV19,TRBJ1-4,.,TGTGCCAGTGGAGGACAGACAACTAATGAAAAACTGTTTTTT,CASGGQTTNEKLFF
.,TRBV5-8,TRBJ1-1,TRBD1,TGTGCCAGCAGCTTGGGGGACAGGGGGAACACTGAAGCTTTCTTT,CASSLGDRGNTEAFF
.,TRBV11-2,TRBJ2-7,TRBD2,TGTGCCAGCAACCCACTAGCGCGAGACTACGAGCAGTACTTC,CASNPLARDYEQYF
.,TRBV4-1,TRBJ2-7,.,TGCGCCAGCAGCCAAGCCGGGAGCCCCTACGAGCAGTACTTC,CASSQAGSPYEQYF
.,TRBV7-7,TRBJ2-1,TRBD2,TGTGCCAGCAGCTTAGGAAGGACTAGCGGGAGTCCGCAGTTCTTC,CASSLGRTSGSPQFF
.,TRBV18,TRBJ2-5,TRBD2,TGTGCCAGCTCACCCTATACTAGCGGACAAGAGACCCAGTACTTC,CASSPYTSGQETQYF
.,TRBV7-2,TRBJ2-1,TRBD2,TGTGCCAGCAGCTTAGTTACGGTAGCGGGAGGGATCGGCAATGAGCAGTTCTTC,CASSLVTVAGGIGNEQFF
.,TRBV13,TRBJ2-5,TRBD2,TGTGCCAGCAGCTTGGGGCTAGCGGGAGGAGGAGAGACCCAGTACTTC,CASSLGLAGGGETQYF
.,TRBV9,TRBJ2-3,TRBD2,TGTGCCAGCAGCGCAGAGCGGGAAAGGGAAGATACGCAGTATTTT,CASSAEREREDTQYF
.,TRBV10-3,TRBJ2-1,TRBD2,TGTGCCATCAGTGAGTCTCGGACTAGCGAGGACAATGAGCAGTTCTTC,CAISESRTSEDNEQFF
.,TRBV5-1,TRBJ1-4,TRBD1,TGCGCCAGCAGCTTGGACAGGGGAAATGAAAAACTGTTTTTT,CASSLDRGNEKLFF
.,TRBV27,TRBJ2-5,TRBD2,TGTGCCAGCAGTTTAATGCGGGAGTCTCCTGAGACCCAGTACTTC,CASSLMRESPETQYF
.,TRBV5-1,TRBJ1-2,.,TGCGCCAGCAAAGTGCGGGGGGAAACTAACTATGGCTACACCTTC,CASKVRGETNYGYTF
.,TRBV6-1,TRBJ2-7,.,TGTGCCAGCAGTGAACAGGGGACACCGAACTCCTACGAGCAGTACTTC,CASSEQGTPNSYEQYF
.,TRBV30,TRBJ2-7,TRBD1,TGTGCCTGGCGGAACAGGGGGCGCACTTACGAGCAGTACTTC,CAWRNRGRTYEQYF
.,TRBV27,TRBJ1-1,.,TGTGCCAGCAGTTTTTGGGGGCGCAACACTGAAGCTTTCTTT,CASSFWGRNTEAFF
.,TRBV5-8,TRBJ2-5,.,TGTGCCAGCACCCCAAAAGGGACAAGACAAGAGACCCAGTACTTC,CASTPKGTRQETQYF
.,TRBV11-2,TRBJ2-1,TRBD2,TGTGCCAGCAGCTCCCAAATGCTAGCGGGAGCGAATGAGCAGTTCTTC,CASSSQMLAGANEQFF
.,TRBV5-6,TRBJ2-1,TRBD1,TGTGCCAGCAGCTTGGGGGGACAGGGGGCCTCGAGCTCCTACAATGAGCAGTTCTTC,CASSLGGQGASSSYNEQFF
.,TRBV19,TRBJ2-3,.,TGTGCCAGTAGTTTCTCTCGGGGCACAGATACGCAGTATTTT,CASSFSRGTDTQYF
.,TRBV6-6,TRBJ2-7,TRBD1,TGTGCCCTAGGGACAGGGGCTACCTACGAGCAGTACTTC,CALGTGATYEQYF
.,TRBV7-9,TRBJ1-1,.,TGTGCCAGCAGCTTAGGCGGGGTTGAAGCTTTCTTT,CASSLGGVEAFF
.,TRBV27,TRBJ2-3,.,TGTGCCAGCAGTTTATGGTCGGGGGGCACAGATACGCAGTATTTT,CASSLWSGGTDTQYF
.,TRBV29-1,TRBJ1-1,.,TGCAGCGTTTTCACCCAAGTGCGCCAAAACCAAAAATCTGAAGCTTTCTTT,CSVFTQVRQNQKSEAFF
.,TRBV7-2,TRBJ2-5,TRBD1,TGTGCCAGCAGCTCAGGACAGGGGCGAGAGACCCAGTACTTC,CASSSGQGRETQYF
.,TRBV4-3,TRBJ2-7,.,TGCGCCAGCAGCCAACACCCGGAAGCAGGGGCCGGGGAGCAGTACTTC,CASSQHPEAGAGEQYF
.,TRBV19,TRBJ2-2,.,TGTGCCAGTAGGCGGGACAGGAACACCGGGGAGCTGTTTTTT,CASRRDRNTGELFF
.,TRBV27,TRBJ2-2,TRBD1,TGTGCCAGCAGTACTGACAGGGACACCGGGGAGCTGTTTTTT,CASSTDRDTGELFF
.,TRBV5-1,TRBJ2-6,TRBD1,TGCGCCAGCAGCTTCCCGGGACAGGGAGGGGCTGGGGCCAACGTCCTGACTTTC,CASSFPGQGGAGANVLTF
.,TRBV27,TRBJ1-5,.,TGTGCCAGCAGTTACTCCCTCAATCAGCCCCAGCATTTT,CASSYSLNQPQHF
.,TRBV7-2,TRBJ1-5,.,TGTGCCAGCAGCTTAGGAGTGGGCGCTTTCCAGCCCCAGCATTTT,CASSLGVGAFQPQHF
medium-sized,TRBV11-2,TRBJ1-4,TRBD1,TGTGCCAGCAGCTGGACAGGAACTAATGAAAAACTGTTTTTT,CASSWTGTNEKLFF
.,TRBV6-1,TRBJ2-1,TRBD2,TGTGCCAGCAGTGAAGATAACAGGGTAGCGGGGGACAATGAGCAGTTCTTC,CASSEDNRVAGDNEQFF
.,TRBV6-1,TRBJ1-2,TRBD1,TGTGCCAGCAGCCCAACAGGGGGCGGATATGGCTACACCTTC,CASSPTGGGYGYTF
.,TRBV7-6,TRBJ2-7,.,TGTGCCAGCAGCTTAGCAGGGGACTCCTCCTACGAGCAGTACTTC,CASSLAGDSSYEQYF
.,TRBV5-1,TRBJ2-5,TRBD2,TGCGCCAGCAGCAATCTAGCGGGGGGACGAGAGACCCAGTACTTC,CASSNLAGGRETQYF
.,TRBV5-6,TRBJ2-4,TRBD1,TGTGCCAGCATCCACAGGGGGACTGCCAAAAACATTCAGTACTTC,CASIHRGTAKNIQYF
.,TRBV5-8,TRBJ1-6,.,TGTGCCAGCAGCCCCGGGGACGACAGGTCTTGGTCACCCCTCCACTTT,CASSPGDDRSWSPLHF
.,TRBV10-1,TRBJ2-2,.,TGCGCCAGCAGTGCCCAGGGCGACACCGGGGAGCTGTTTTTT,CASSAQGDTGELFF
.,TRBV9,TRBJ2-5,TRBD2,TGTGCCAGCAGCGTAAGTTGGACTAGCGGGGGGCACATGACCCAGTACTTC,CASSVSWTSGGHMTQYF
.,TRBV9,TRBJ2-7,TRBD2,TGTGCCAGCAGCGCCGGGACTACCTCCTACGAGCAGTACTTC,CASSAGTTSYEQYF
.,TRBV7-2,TRBJ1-2,.,TGTGCCAGCACCGGAGGGACTAACTATGGCTACACCTTC,CASTGGTNYGYTF
.,TRBV2,TRBJ2-3,.,TGTGCCAGCAGTGACCGACTAGGGGCAGCAGATACGCAGTATTTT,CASSDRLGAADTQYF
.,TRBV25-1,TRBJ2-1,.,TGTGCCAGCAGTGAGGCAGGGGCGGATGAGCAGTTCTTC,CASSEAGADEQFF
.,TRBV7-9,TRBJ2-5,TRBD2,TGTGCCAGCAGCTTAGTTGCTAGCGGGGGACGGGAGACCCAGTACTTC,CASSLVASGGRETQYF
.,TRBV27,TRBJ1-2,.,TGTGCCAGCAGTACCCGCCGGACAGAAAACTATGGCTACACCTTC,CASSTRRTENYGYTF
.,TRBV6-6,TRBJ2-5,.,TGTGCCAGCAGTTTGCCGGGACAACAAGAGACCCAGTACTTC,CASSLPGQQETQYF
.,TRBV2,TRBJ2-2,.,TGTGCCAGCAGCGAGACAGGCACCGGGGAGCTGTTTTTT,CASSETGTGELFF
.,TRBV6-1,TRBJ1-3,TRBD1,TGTGCCAGCAGTGTCGACAGGGGGTTCGGAAACACCATATATTTT,CASSVDRGFGNTIYF
.,TRBV4-1,TRBJ1-2,TRBD1,TGCGCCAGCAGCCGGTCGGGGACAGGGGCTCACTATGGCTACACCTTC,CASSRSGTGAHYGYTF
.,TRBV7-2,TRBJ1-4,TRBD1,TGTGCCAGCAGCTGGACAGGAACTAATGAAAAACTGTTTTTT,CASSWTGTNEKLFF
.,TRBV2,TRBJ2-3,.,TGTGCCAGTAGGGGCCAGGGCACAGATACGCAGTATTTT,CASRGQGTDTQYF
.,TRBV18,TRBJ1-2,.,TGTGCCAGCTCCCCGGAGGGATGGGATAACTATGGCTACACCTTC,CASSPEGWDNYGYTF
.,TRBV7-2,TRBJ2-7,TRBD1,TGTGCCAGCAGCTCACAGGGGGTAGATTACGAGCAGTACTTC,CASSSQGVDYEQYF
.,TRBV29-1,TRBJ2-3,TRBD2,TGCAGCGTGAAGGTCGGGGGGTCCCCAGATACGCAGTATTTT,CSVKVGGSPDTQYF
.,TRBV28,TRBJ1-2,.,TGTGCCTGCAGTCTACAGGCGCTCGGCTACACCTTC,CACSLQALGYTF
.,TRBV6-6,TRBJ2-3,TRBD2,TGTGCCAGCAGTTACCCCGGGACTAGTATAGATACGCAGTATTTT,CASSYPGTSIDTQYF
.,TRBV5-1,TRBJ1-2,TRBD1,TGCGCCAGCAGCTTGGGACAGGGGGGCGATGGCTACACCTTC,CASSLGQGGDGYTF
.,TRBV14,TRBJ1-2,.,TGTGCCAGCAGCCAAGGTTTAGGGGCCTCCTATGGCTACACCTTC,CASSQGLGASYGYTF